Shown below are 16 T cell receptor beta chains from a single sample sequenced in a study of T cell changes during pregnancy in multiple sclerosis. Libraries were prepared by immunoSEQ multiplex PCR; TCRdb keeps only in-frame clonotypes and omits some of them. The table lists tens of thousands of clones, 91% of them singletons. Sequenced here: peripheral blood, sampled in the first trimester of pregnancy. The source of these receptors is a female donor in good health, enrolled as a control in a pregnancy study.

The chain uses TRBV27 and TRBJ2-3, with D possibly being TRBD1 (6 bases). CDR3 length equals 17 residues. With 6 bases removed from V and 2 bases from J, the gap between germline ends came to 21 bases. Germline V CDR1 and CDR2: MNHEY, SMNVEV (reference sequence). The CDR3 DNA reads as TGTGCCAGCAGCCAATCCGCAGGGGCCAGGGTCACAGATACGCAGTATTTT. Its translation: CASSQSAGARVTDTQYF.

This chain joins TRBV30 and TRBJ1-6; 7 bases line up with TRBD1. CDR3 length equals 14 residues. In germline, CDR1 is GTSNPN, CDR2 SVGIG (reference sequence). After removal of 3 bases from V and 5 bases from J, the junction contained 4 bases not matched to a gene. CDR3 nucleotide sequence: TGTGCCTGGAGCGGTGACAGGGATAATTCACCCCTCCACTTT. This encodes CAWSGDRDNSPLHF.

The J gene is TRBJ2-3, the V gene TRBV11-2; TRBD1 might be the D (6 bases). The length of the CDR3 is 14 residues. Germline values: CDR1 SGHAT, CDR2 FQNNGV. V lost 3 bases and J 0 bases, leaving 7 bases between the germline ends. The CDR3 DNA is TGTGCCAGCAGCTTGCAGGGGAGCACAGATACGCAGTATTTT. Its protein product is CASSLQGSTDTQYF.

The V call is TRBV6-5, the J call TRBJ1-1, with D perhaps matching TRBD1 (6 bases). Germline values: CDR1 MNHEY, CDR2 SVGAGI. Trimming stripped 7 bases from V and 1 base from J, with 13 bases between. The CDR3 spans 14 residues. The CDR3 DNA reads TGTGCCAGCACCCCATCGACAGGGAACACTGAAGCTTTCTTT. Translated, it gives CASTPSTGNTEAFF.

This rearrangement joins TRBV10-3 to TRBJ1-4; a weak D match, TRBD1 (5 bases). Trimming shortened V by 7 bases and J by 3 bases, and 9 bases separated the two germline ends. The germline V gene has CDR1 ENHRY and CDR2 SYGVKD. The CDR3 totals 13 residues. DNA for the CDR3: TGTGCCATCAACAGGCATCCTAATGAAAAACTGTTTTTT. It is translated as CAINRHPNEKLFF.

The chain links TRBV5-6 to TRBJ2-7, with D unclear. V dropped 3 bases and J dropped 3 bases, with 13 bases sitting between them. The germline V gene has CDR1 SGHDT and CDR2 YYEEEE. This CDR3 is 14 amino acids long. The CDR3 loop reads CASSSRRLGYEQYF. CDR3 nucleotides: TGTGCCAGCAGCTCCCGGCGACTCGGCTACGAGCAGTACTTC. Full variable domain (rest looked up from reference TRBV5-6 and TRBJ2-7): DAGVTQSPTHLIKTRGQQVTLRCSPKSGHDTVSWYQQALGQGPQFIFQYYEEEERQRGNFPDRFSGHQFPNYSSELNVNALLLGDSALYLCASSSRRLGYEQYFGPGTRLTVT.

The chain has TRBV19 and TRBJ1-1, with D possibly TRBD1 on 5 matching bases. The CDR3 spans 14 residues. CDR1 is LNHDA, CDR2 SQIVND, per germline (reference sequence). V lost 8 bases and J lost 1, with 14 bases in between. The CDR3 region has the DNA TGTGCCAGTCGGAGAGGACACAGGAACACTGAAGCTTTCTTT. Residues: CASRRGHRNTEAFF.

Written as DNA, the CDR3 is TGCAGCGTTGCCGGGGGAAGCACAGATACGCAGTATTTT. The encoded protein is CSVAGGSTDTQYF. This chain links TRBV29-1 with TRBJ2-3, with D possibly matching TRBD2 (6 bases). The V end lost 4 bases, the J end lost 0 bases, and 8 bases lay between the germline ends. Germline assignment: CDR1 SQVTM and CDR2 ANQGSEA. This CDR3 is 13 amino acids long.

The chain employs TRBV5-5 and TRBJ1-2; D gene unclear. Germline CDR1 is SGHKS and CDR2 is YYEKEE (reference sequence). The CDR3 sequence is 13 residues long. Between the trimmed V and J ends, which lost 4 bases and 5 bases, there was a span of 12 bases. CDR3 residues: CASSPDFVYGYTF. As DNA, the CDR3 is TGTGCCAGCAGCCCGGACTTTGTGTATGGCTACACCTTC. The full variable domain, its missing parts supplied by reference TRBV5-5 and TRBJ1-2, is DAGVTQSPTHLIKTRGQQVTLRCSPISGHKSVSWYQQVLGQGPQFIFQYYEKEERGRGNFPDRFSARQFPNYSSELNVNALLLGDSALYLCASSPDFVYGYTFGSGTRLTVV.

V usage is TRBV6-1 and J usage is TRBJ1-1, with TRBD1 identical over 8 bases. Germline lookup yields CDR1 MNHNS and CDR2 SASEGT. J lost 0 bases, V lost 6 bases, and 3 bases had no gene match. This CDR3 has 14 amino acids. The CDR3 sequence: CASSGDRMNTEAFF. CDR3 bases: TGTGCCAGCAGCGGGGACAGGATGAACACTGAAGCTTTCTTT.

The chain couples TRBV4-2 to TRBJ2-5; D may be TRBD1 (5 bases). V shed 4 bases and J shed 2 bases, with 8 bases lying between them. Per the germline V gene, CDR1 is LGHNA and CDR2 is YNFKEQ. The CDR3 runs to 13 residues. CDR3 nucleotides: TGTGCCAGCAGCCCAGGGCGACAAGAGACCCAGTACTTC. This codes for CASSPGRQETQYF.

The chain uses TRBV28 and TRBJ2-7, with TRBD2 matching 14 bases. The germline gives CDR1 MDHEN, CDR2 SYDVKM. V trimming: 3 bases; J trimming: 2 bases; junction bases outside the gene matches: 3. CDR3 length: 16 amino acids. CDR3 protein: CASSFRTSGGPYEQYF. CDR3 nucleotide sequence: TGTGCCAGCAGTTTCCGGACTAGCGGGGGGCCCTACGAGCAGTACTTC.

V and J are TRBV2 and TRBJ2-7; 8 positions match TRBD2. Trimming removed 5 bases from V and 3 bases from J; junction bases left unmatched: 6. The CDR3 has 14 amino acids. Germline values: CDR1 SNHLY, CDR2 FYNNEI. Here the CDR3 reads CASSNPGTSYEQYF. Written as DNA, the CDR3 is TGTGCCAGCAGTAATCCCGGGACTAGCTACGAGCAGTACTTC.

The chain links TRBV15 to TRBJ2-5, with TRBD1 as a possible D gene (6 bases). V lost 5 bases to trimming and J lost 4 bases, with 11 bases between them. Germline V gene sequence: CDR1 LNHNV, CDR2 YYDKDF (reference sequence). The CDR3 has 13 residues. This CDR3 is CATSGGLGETQYF. In nucleotides, the CDR3 is TGTGCCACCAGCGGGGGCCTAGGAGAGACCCAGTACTTC.

V and J are TRBV4-2 and TRBJ1-2; D may be TRBD1 (5 bases). Looked up from germline, CDR1 is LGHNA and CDR2 is YNFKEQ. CDR3 length equals 15 residues. V was shortened by 3 bases and J by 6 bases, with 17 bases between the two germline ends. CDR3 coding DNA: TGTGCCAGCAGCCACCCCGGCGGGGCGGGGAATGGCTACACCTTC. Translation gives CASSHPGGAGNGYTF.

The chain is built from TRBV4-3 and TRBJ1-2, with unresolved D. The CDR3 runs to 15 residues. Per the germline V gene, CDR1 is LGHNA and CDR2 is YSLEER. Trimming took 0 bases from V and 4 from J, leaving 12 bases between them. CDR3 bases: TGCGCCAGCAGCCAAGAAAGGAGCACCTTCTATGGCTACACCTTC. Its translation is CASSQERSTFYGYTF.